These T cell receptor beta chains were read from a single sample in a study of shared clonotypes between healthy human individuals. Profiled with immunoSEQ multiplex PCR; TCRdb holds only in-frame clones, not every one. The repertoire holds hundreds of thousands of clones, with around 96% as singletons. Sequencing input: naive CD8+ T cells sorted from blood. The source is a woman in her twenties or thirties in good health. CDR3s leave out the opening cysteine and the closing phenylalanine or tryptophan. Each record gives: V gene, J gene, D gene, CDR3 length, CDR3 protein. A D gene is named only where the DNA matches it firmly.

V gene: TRBV2; J gene: TRBJ1-3; D gene: .; CDR3 length: 10; CDR3 protein: ASRYSGNTIY
V gene: TRBV27; J gene: TRBJ2-7; D gene: TRBD2; CDR3 length: 12; CDR3 protein: ASSGRGRIYEQY
V gene: TRBV5-5; J gene: TRBJ2-7; D gene: TRBD1; CDR3 length: 14; CDR3 protein: ASSLDVVTGLDEQY
V gene: TRBV19; J gene: TRBJ1-1; D gene: .; CDR3 length: 14; CDR3 protein: ASSATVWGQVTEAF
V gene: TRBV19; J gene: TRBJ1-5; D gene: .; CDR3 length: 13; CDR3 protein: ASSIWDTSNQPQH
V gene: TRBV27; J gene: TRBJ2-5; D gene: .; CDR3 length: 9; CDR3 protein: ASSSEGTQY
V gene: TRBV28; J gene: TRBJ1-1; D gene: .; CDR3 length: 12; CDR3 protein: ASSFSGGNTEAF
V gene: TRBV4-2; J gene: TRBJ2-2; D gene: TRBD2; CDR3 length: 15; CDR3 protein: ASSQPSGRARTGELF
V gene: TRBV7-9; J gene: TRBJ1-1; D gene: .; CDR3 length: 13; CDR3 protein: ASSLADGKYTEAF
V gene: TRBV27; J gene: TRBJ1-3; D gene: TRBD1; CDR3 length: 14; CDR3 protein: ASSLRGQGPLGTIY
V gene: TRBV10-3; J gene: TRBJ2-5; D gene: .; CDR3 length: 14; CDR3 protein: AISESMGGAQETQY
V gene: TRBV13; J gene: TRBJ1-1; D gene: .; CDR3 length: 12; CDR3 protein: ASGAGGMVFEAF
V gene: TRBV6-1; J gene: TRBJ1-4; D gene: .; CDR3 length: 14; CDR3 protein: ASSALRARPNEKLF
V gene: TRBV4-1; J gene: TRBJ2-1; D gene: .; CDR3 length: 13; CDR3 protein: ASSQVHASSYEQF
V gene: TRBV4-1; J gene: TRBJ2-7; D gene: TRBD1; CDR3 length: 13; CDR3 protein: ASSHARTGRYEQY
V gene: TRBV6-5; J gene: TRBJ1-2; D gene: .; CDR3 length: 13; CDR3 protein: ASSYLGYSNYGYT
V gene: TRBV27; J gene: TRBJ2-5; D gene: .; CDR3 length: 12; CDR3 protein: ASGPVGGQETQY
V gene: TRBV7-8; J gene: TRBJ2-2; D gene: TRBD2; CDR3 length: 17; CDR3 protein: ASSWLGLAGVGRTGELF
V gene: TRBV7-9; J gene: TRBJ2-1; D gene: .; CDR3 length: 12; CDR3 protein: ASSRGASYNEQF
V gene: TRBV7-8; J gene: TRBJ1-1; D gene: .; CDR3 length: 12; CDR3 protein: ASSFGRMNTEAF
V gene: TRBV30; J gene: TRBJ2-7; D gene: TRBD1; CDR3 length: 12; CDR3 protein: AWSWTGGSYEQY
V gene: TRBV11-2; J gene: TRBJ2-2; D gene: TRBD1; CDR3 length: 14; CDR3 protein: ASSLATGSGAGELF
V gene: TRBV4-1; J gene: TRBJ2-7; D gene: .; CDR3 length: 13; CDR3 protein: ASSQARTDHYEQY
V gene: TRBV28; J gene: TRBJ2-7; D gene: .; CDR3 length: 9; CDR3 protein: ACRRAYEQY
V gene: TRBV6-5; J gene: TRBJ2-5; D gene: .; CDR3 length: 11; CDR3 protein: ASSPTGYETQY
V gene: TRBV2; J gene: TRBJ2-5; D gene: TRBD1; CDR3 length: 13; CDR3 protein: ASSGGVQGGETQY
V gene: TRBV4-2; J gene: TRBJ2-3; D gene: TRBD2; CDR3 length: 17; CDR3 protein: ASSQAPSRLAGVPDTQY
V gene: TRBV28; J gene: TRBJ2-3; D gene: .; CDR3 length: 15; CDR3 protein: ASSSQTLRPRTDTQY
V gene: TRBV5-6; J gene: TRBJ1-2; D gene: .; CDR3 length: 11; CDR3 protein: ASSQTGNYGYT
V gene: TRBV30; J gene: TRBJ1-2; D gene: TRBD1; CDR3 length: 13; CDR3 protein: ARDRDRGRGYGYT
V gene: TRBV4-1; J gene: TRBJ1-2; D gene: .; CDR3 length: 14; CDR3 protein: ASSQDLGLTNYGYT
V gene: TRBV6-5; J gene: TRBJ1-1; D gene: .; CDR3 length: 11; CDR3 protein: ASSKLEYAEAF
V gene: TRBV27; J gene: TRBJ1-5; D gene: TRBD1; CDR3 length: 12; CDR3 protein: ASSSSQGREPQH
V gene: TRBV30; J gene: TRBJ1-2; D gene: TRBD1; CDR3 length: 10; CDR3 protein: ASHGTGNGYT
V gene: TRBV6-6; J gene: TRBJ2-7; D gene: .; CDR3 length: 13; CDR3 protein: ASSYSSPLAYEQY
V gene: TRBV27; J gene: TRBJ2-1; D gene: TRBD2; CDR3 length: 12; CDR3 protein: ASSRPGRVNEQF
V gene: TRBV9; J gene: TRBJ1-1; D gene: .; CDR3 length: 11; CDR3 protein: ASSEEGNTEAF
V gene: TRBV29-1; J gene: TRBJ2-5; D gene: TRBD2; CDR3 length: 15; CDR3 protein: SVEGAGLAGFQETQY
V gene: TRBV28; J gene: TRBJ2-2; D gene: TRBD2; CDR3 length: 13; CDR3 protein: ASSFWGGSPGELF
V gene: TRBV28; J gene: TRBJ1-1; D gene: TRBD1; CDR3 length: 15; CDR3 protein: ASSPYYYLPGQFAAF
V gene: TRBV5-1; J gene: TRBJ2-2; D gene: TRBD1; CDR3 length: 13; CDR3 protein: ASSPFTGGSGELF
V gene: TRBV27; J gene: TRBJ2-7; D gene: TRBD2; CDR3 length: 9; CDR3 protein: ASSPGGEQY
V gene: TRBV2; J gene: TRBJ1-4; D gene: .; CDR3 length: 12; CDR3 protein: ASSAHPTNEKLF
V gene: TRBV28; J gene: TRBJ2-7; D gene: .; CDR3 length: 14; CDR3 protein: ASSSPWGRDSYEQY
V gene: TRBV4-1; J gene: TRBJ2-2; D gene: .; CDR3 length: 14; CDR3 protein: ASSQSSERWTGELF
V gene: TRBV19; J gene: TRBJ2-7; D gene: .; CDR3 length: 13; CDR3 protein: ASSIYRGNSYEQY
V gene: TRBV4-2; J gene: TRBJ1-2; D gene: TRBD1; CDR3 length: 13; CDR3 protein: ASSQEATGGYGYT
V gene: TRBV6-5; J gene: TRBJ2-7; D gene: TRBD2; CDR3 length: 14; CDR3 protein: ASSYSGTSGSYEQY
V gene: TRBV6-6; J gene: TRBJ2-7; D gene: TRBD1; CDR3 length: 12; CDR3 protein: ASSYSSEGGNQY
V gene: TRBV11-2; J gene: TRBJ2-1; D gene: .; CDR3 length: 13; CDR3 protein: ASSPRTDPYNEQF
V gene: TRBV9; J gene: TRBJ2-5; D gene: TRBD2; CDR3 length: 13; CDR3 protein: ASSVLGRGGETQY
V gene: TRBV5-8; J gene: TRBJ1-1; D gene: TRBD1; CDR3 length: 14; CDR3 protein: ASRLDRGTLNTEAF
V gene: TRBV5-4; J gene: TRBJ2-1; D gene: .; CDR3 length: 11; CDR3 protein: ASSPESYNEQF
V gene: TRBV5-5; J gene: TRBJ2-7; D gene: TRBD2; CDR3 length: 14; CDR3 protein: ASSSTGTSGSGEQY
V gene: TRBV7-6; J gene: TRBJ2-3; D gene: TRBD2; CDR3 length: 14; CDR3 protein: ASSQTSGRAPDTQY
V gene: TRBV27; J gene: TRBJ1-3; D gene: .; CDR3 length: 12; CDR3 protein: ASSGREGRDTIY
V gene: TRBV4-1; J gene: TRBJ2-7; D gene: .; CDR3 length: 14; CDR3 protein: ASSQDQLGRIYEQY